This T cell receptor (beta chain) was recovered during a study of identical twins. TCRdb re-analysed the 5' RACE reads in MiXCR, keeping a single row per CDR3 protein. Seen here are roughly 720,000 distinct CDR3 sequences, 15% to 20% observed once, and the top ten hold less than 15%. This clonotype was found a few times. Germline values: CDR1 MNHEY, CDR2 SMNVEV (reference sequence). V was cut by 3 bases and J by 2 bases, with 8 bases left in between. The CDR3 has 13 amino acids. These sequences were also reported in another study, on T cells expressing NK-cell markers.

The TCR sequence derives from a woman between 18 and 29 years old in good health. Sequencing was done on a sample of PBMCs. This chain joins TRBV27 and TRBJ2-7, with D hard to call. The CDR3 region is CASSFGLTYEQYF. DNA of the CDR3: TGTGCCAGCAGTTTCGGGCTTACCTACGAGCAGTACTTC.